The rows below give T cell receptor beta chains drawn from one sample of a study of CD8+ T cells in alopecia areata. Assay: immunoSEQ multiplex PCR; the TCRdb copy retains only in-frame clones and omits some. Found here are more than 200,000 clones, 43% of them singletons; the top ten hold around 3%. Sample: CD4+ T cells sorted from blood, taken at approximately week 39, from a patient treated with tofacitinib. All receptors come from a human donor with alopecia areata. Each CDR3 is given with its conserved first and last residue. Fields, in order: J gene, V gene, CDR3 protein.

>TRBJ1-5|TRBV5-1
CASSRSGTENQPQHF
>TRBJ2-3|TRBV15
CATSRDRRGGRALTDTQYF
>TRBJ2-7|TRBV30
CAWSVKGGIYEQYF
>TRBJ2-3|TRBV27
CASSSRLAGTDTQYF
>TRBJ2-6|TRBV11-2
CASSFRSGANVLTF
>TRBJ1-2|TRBV27
CASSLRTGGDGYTF
>TRBJ1-5|TRBV15
CATSTIRDGPFQPQHF
>TRBJ2-3|TRBV18
CASSPTTSTDTQYF
>TRBJ2-7|TRBV5-1
CASSLVTGLAGEQYF
>TRBJ2-4|TRBV28
CASSPGSERNIQYF